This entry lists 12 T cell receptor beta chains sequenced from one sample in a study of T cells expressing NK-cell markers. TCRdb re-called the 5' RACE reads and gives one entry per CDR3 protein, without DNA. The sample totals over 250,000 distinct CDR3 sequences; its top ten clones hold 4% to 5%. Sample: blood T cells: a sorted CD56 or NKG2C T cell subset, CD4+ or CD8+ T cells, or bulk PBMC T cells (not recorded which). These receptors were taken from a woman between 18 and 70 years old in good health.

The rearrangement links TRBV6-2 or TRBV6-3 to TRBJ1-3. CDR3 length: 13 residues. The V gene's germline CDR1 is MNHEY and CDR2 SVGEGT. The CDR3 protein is CASSYDGEDTIYF.

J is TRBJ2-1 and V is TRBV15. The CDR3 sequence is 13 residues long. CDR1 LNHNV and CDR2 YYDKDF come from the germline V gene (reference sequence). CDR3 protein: CATSRDSTQVQFF.

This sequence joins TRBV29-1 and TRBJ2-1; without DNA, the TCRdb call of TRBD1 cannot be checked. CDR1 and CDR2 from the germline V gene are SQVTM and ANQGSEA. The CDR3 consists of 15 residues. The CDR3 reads CSVDRFQGEYNEQFF.

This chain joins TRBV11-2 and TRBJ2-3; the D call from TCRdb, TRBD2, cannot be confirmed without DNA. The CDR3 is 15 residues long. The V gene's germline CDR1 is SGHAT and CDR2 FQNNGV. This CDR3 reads CASSSVRVVTDTQYF.

The CDR3 protein is CSAAGTGLVRGELFF. The chain employs TRBV20-1 and TRBJ2-2; as DNA is missing, the TRBD1 call by TCRdb cannot be tested. The CDR3 contains 15 residues. Germline V gene data show CDR1 as DFQATT and CDR2 as SNEGSKA (reference sequence).

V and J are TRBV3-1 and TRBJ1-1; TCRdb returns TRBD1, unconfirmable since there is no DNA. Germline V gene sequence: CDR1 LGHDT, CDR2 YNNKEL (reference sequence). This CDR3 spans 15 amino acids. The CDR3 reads CASSQEFLGGARAFF.

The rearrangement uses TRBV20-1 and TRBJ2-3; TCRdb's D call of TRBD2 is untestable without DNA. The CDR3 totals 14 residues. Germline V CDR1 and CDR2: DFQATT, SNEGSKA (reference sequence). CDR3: CSARRGGSIDTQYF.

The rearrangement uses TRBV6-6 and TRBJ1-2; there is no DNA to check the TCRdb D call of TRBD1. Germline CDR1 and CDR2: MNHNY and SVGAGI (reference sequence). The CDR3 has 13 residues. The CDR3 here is CASSPPGQGGYTF.

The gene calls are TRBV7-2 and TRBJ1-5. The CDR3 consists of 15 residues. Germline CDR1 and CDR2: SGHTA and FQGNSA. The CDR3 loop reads CASRSRGGVNQPQHF.

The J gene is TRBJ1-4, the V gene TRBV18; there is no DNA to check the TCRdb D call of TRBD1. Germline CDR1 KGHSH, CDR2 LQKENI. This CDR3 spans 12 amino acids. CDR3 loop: CASLGANEKLFF.

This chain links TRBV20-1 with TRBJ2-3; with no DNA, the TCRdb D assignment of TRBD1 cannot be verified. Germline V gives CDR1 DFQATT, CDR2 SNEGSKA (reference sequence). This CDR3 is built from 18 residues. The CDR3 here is CSARGASGGVLSTDTQYF.

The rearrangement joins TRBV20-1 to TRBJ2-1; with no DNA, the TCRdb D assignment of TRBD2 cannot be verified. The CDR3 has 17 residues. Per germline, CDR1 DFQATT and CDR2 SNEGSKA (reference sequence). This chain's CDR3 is CSAAGLAGDFRGNEQFF.